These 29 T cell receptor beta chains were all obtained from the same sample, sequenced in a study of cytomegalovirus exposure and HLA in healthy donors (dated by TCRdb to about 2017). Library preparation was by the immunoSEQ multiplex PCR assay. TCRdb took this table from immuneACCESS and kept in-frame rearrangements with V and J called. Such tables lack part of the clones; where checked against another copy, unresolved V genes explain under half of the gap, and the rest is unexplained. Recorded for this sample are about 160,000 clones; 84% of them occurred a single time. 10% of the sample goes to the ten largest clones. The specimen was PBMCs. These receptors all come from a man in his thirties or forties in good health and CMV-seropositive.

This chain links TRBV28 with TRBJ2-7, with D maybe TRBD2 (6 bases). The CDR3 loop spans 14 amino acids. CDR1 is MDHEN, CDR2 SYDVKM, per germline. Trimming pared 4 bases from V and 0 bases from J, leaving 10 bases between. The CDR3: CASSYLAISYEQYF. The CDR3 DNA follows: TGTGCCAGCAGTTACCTAGCGATCTCCTACGAGCAGTACTTC.

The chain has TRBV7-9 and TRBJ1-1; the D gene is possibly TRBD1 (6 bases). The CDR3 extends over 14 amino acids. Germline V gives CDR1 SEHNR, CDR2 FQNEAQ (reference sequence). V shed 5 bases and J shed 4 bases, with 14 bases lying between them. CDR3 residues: CASSTDVGGTEAFF. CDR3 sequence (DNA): TGTGCCAGCAGCACCGACGTAGGGGGCACTGAAGCTTTCTTT.

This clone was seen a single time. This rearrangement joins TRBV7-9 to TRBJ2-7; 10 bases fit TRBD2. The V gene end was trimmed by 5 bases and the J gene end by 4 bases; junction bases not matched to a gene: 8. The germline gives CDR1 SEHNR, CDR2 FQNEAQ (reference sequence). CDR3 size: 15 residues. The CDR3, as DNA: TGTGCCAGCAGCCAGAGCGGACTAGCGGCTTACGAGCAGTACTTC. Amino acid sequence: CASSQSGLAAYEQYF.

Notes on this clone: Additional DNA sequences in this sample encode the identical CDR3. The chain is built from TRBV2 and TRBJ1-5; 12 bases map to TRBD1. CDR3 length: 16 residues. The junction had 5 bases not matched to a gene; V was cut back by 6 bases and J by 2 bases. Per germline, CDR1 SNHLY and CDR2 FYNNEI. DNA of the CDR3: TGTGCCAGCAGCGGGACAGGGGGCGCTGGCAATCAGCCCCAGCATTTT. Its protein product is CASSGTGGAGNQPQHF.

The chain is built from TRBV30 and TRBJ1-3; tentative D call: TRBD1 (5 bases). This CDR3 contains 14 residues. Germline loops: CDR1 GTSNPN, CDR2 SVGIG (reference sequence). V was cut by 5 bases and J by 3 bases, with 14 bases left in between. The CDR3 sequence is CAWEAGGVGNTIYF. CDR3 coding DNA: TGTGCCTGGGAGGCCGGGGGGGTTGGAAACACCATATATTTT.

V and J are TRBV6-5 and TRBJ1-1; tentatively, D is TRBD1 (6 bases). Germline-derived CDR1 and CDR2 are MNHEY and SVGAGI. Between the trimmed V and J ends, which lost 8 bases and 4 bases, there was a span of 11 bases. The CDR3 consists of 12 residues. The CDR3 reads CASHRAGTEAFF. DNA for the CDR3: TGTGCCAGCCACAGGGCCGGCACTGAAGCTTTCTTT.

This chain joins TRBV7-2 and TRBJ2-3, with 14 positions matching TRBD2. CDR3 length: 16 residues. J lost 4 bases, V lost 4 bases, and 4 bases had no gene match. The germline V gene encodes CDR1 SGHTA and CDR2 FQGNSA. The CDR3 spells CASSWGLAGVPDTQYF. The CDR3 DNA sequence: TGTGCCAGCAGCTGGGGACTAGCGGGGGTTCCAGATACGCAGTATTTT.

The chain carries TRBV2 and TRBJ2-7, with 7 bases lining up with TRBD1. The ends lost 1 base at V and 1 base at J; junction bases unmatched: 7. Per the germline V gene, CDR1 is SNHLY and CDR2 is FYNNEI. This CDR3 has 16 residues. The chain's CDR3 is CASSEEWDSPSYEQYF. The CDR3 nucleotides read TGTGCCAGCAGTGAAGAATGGGACAGTCCTTCCTACGAGCAGTACTTC.

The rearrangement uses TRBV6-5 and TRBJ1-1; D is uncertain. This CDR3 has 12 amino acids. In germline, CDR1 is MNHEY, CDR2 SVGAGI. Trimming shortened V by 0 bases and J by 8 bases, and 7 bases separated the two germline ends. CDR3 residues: CASSYSYAEAFF. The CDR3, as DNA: TGTGCCAGCAGTTACTCGTACGCGGAAGCTTTCTTT.

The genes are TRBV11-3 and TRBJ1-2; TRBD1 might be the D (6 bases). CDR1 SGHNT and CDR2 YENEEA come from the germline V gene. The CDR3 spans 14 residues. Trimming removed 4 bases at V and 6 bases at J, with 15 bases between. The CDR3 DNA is TGTGCCAGCAGCTCGAACAGGGTGATGAATGGCTACACCTTC. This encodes CASSSNRVMNGYTF.

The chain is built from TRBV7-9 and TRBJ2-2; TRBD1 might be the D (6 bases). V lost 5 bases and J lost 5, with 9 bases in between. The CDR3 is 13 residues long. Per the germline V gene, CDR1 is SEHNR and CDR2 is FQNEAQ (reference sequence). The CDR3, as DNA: TGTGCCAGCAGCAGGGGGTTAACCGGGGAGCTGTTTTTT. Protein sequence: CASSRGLTGELFF.

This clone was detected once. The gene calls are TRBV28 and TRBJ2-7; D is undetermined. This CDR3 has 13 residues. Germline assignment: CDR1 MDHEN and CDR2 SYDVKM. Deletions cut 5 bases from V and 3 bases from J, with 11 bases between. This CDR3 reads CASSPPPYYEQYF. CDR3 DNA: TGTGCCAGCAGTCCCCCCCCCTACTACGAGCAGTACTTC.

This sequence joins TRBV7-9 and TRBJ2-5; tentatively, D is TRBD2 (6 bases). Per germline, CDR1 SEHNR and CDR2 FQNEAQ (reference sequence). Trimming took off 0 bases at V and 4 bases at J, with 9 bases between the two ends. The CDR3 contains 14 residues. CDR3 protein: CASSLAKGGETQYF. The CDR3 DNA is TGTGCCAGCAGCTTAGCGAAGGGAGGAGAGACCCAGTACTTC.

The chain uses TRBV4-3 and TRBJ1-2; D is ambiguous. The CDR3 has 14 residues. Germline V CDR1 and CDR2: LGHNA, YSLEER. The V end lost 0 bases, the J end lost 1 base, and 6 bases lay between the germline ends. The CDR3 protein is CASSQERVNYGYTF. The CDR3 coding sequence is TGCGCCAGCAGCCAAGAAAGAGTTAACTATGGCTACACCTTC.

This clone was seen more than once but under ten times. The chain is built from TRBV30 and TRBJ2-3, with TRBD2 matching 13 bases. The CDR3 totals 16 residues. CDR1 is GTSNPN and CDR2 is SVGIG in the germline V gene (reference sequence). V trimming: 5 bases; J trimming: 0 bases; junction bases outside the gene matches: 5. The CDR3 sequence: CAWGTSGVGSTDTQYF. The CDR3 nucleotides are TGTGCCTGGGGGACTAGCGGGGTTGGAAGCACAGATACGCAGTATTTT.

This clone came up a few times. The CDR3 sequence is CAWRPDYSGNTIYF. The CDR3 DNA reads TGTGCCTGGAGGCCCGACTACTCTGGAAACACCATATATTTT. V is TRBV30 and J is TRBJ1-3; D is uncertain. The CDR3 totals 14 residues. Trimming took 3 bases from V and 0 from J, leaving 9 bases between them. CDR1 and CDR2 (germline): GTSNPN, SVGIG (reference sequence).

The CDR3 coding sequence is TGCGCCAGCAGACGGGACAGGAGGAACACCGGGGAGCTGTTTTTT. Its protein is CASRRDRRNTGELFF. The rearrangement joins TRBV5-1 to TRBJ2-2; 8 bases are shared with TRBD1. V was pared by 5 bases and J by 1 base, with 4 bases of the junction left unmatched. The CDR3 runs 15 residues. The germline gives CDR1 SGHRS, CDR2 YFSETQ. Full variable domain (remainder filled in from reference TRBV5-1 and TRBJ2-2): KAGVTQTPRYLIKTRGQQVTLSCSPISGHRSVSWYQQTPGQGLQFLFEYFSETQRNKGNFPGRFSGRQFSNSRSEMNVSTLELGDSALYLCASRRDRRNTGELFFGEGSRLTVL.

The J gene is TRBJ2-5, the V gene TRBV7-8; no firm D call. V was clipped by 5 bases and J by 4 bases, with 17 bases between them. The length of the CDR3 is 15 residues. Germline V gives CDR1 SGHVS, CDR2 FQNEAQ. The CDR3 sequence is CASSPSLLSRETQYF. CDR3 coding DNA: TGTGCCAGCAGCCCCTCTCTTTTATCGCGAGAGACCCAGTACTTC. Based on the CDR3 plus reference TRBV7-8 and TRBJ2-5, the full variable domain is GAGVSQSPRYKVAKRGQDVALRCDPISGHVSLFWYQQALGQGPEFLTYFQNEAQLDKSGLPSDRFFAERPEGSVSTLKIQRTQQEDSAVYLCASSPSLLSRETQYFGPGTRLLVL.

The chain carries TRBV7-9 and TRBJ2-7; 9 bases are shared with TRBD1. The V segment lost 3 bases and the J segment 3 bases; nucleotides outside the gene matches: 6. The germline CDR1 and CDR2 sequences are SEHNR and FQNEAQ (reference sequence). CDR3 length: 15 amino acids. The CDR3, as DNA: TGTGCCAGCAGCTTCTTCGGGACAGGGCACTACGAGCAGTACTTC. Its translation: CASSFFGTGHYEQYF.

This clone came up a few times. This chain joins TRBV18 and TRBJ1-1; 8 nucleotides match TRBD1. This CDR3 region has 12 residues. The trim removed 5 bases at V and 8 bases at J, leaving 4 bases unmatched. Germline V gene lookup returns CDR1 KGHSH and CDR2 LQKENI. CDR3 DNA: TGTGCCAGCTCAACCAACAGGGGGGAAGCTTTCTTT. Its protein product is CASSTNRGEAFF.

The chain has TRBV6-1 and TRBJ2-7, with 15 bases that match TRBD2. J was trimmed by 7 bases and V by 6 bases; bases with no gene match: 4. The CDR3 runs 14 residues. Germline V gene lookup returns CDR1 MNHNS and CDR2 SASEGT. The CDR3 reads CASRGLAGGGEQYF. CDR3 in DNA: TGTGCCAGCAGAGGACTAGCGGGAGGGGGGGAGCAGTACTTC.

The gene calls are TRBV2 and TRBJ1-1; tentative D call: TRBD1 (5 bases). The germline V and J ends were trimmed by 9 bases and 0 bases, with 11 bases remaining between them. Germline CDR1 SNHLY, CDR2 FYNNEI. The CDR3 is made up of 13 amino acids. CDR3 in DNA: TGTGCCAGTAGACAGCAGTTGAACACTGAAGCTTTCTTT. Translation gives CASRQQLNTEAFF.

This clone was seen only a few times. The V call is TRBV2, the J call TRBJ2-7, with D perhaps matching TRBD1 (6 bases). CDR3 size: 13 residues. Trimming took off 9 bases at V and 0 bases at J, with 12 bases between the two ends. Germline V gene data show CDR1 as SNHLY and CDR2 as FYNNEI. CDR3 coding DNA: TGTGCCAGTTCAGGGGCCGTCTCCTACGAGCAGTACTTC. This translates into CASSGAVSYEQYF. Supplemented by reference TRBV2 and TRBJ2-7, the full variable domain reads EPEVTQTPSHQVTQMGQEVILRCVPISNHLYFYWYRQILGQKVEFLVSFYNNEISEKSEIFDDQFSVERPDGSNFTLKIRSTKLEDSAMYFCASSGAVSYEQYFGPGTRLTVT.

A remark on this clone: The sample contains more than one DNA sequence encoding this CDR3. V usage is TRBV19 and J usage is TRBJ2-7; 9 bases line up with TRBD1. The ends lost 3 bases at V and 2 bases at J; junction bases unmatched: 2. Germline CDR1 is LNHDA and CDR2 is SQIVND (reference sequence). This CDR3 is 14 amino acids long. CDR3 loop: CASSIGTGTYEQYF. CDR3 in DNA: TGTGCCAGTAGTATTGGGACAGGGACCTACGAGCAGTACTTC.

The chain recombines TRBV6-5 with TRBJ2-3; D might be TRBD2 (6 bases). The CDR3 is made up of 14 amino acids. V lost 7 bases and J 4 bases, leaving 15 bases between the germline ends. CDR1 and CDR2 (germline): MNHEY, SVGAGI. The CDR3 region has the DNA TGTGCCAGCAAAGTGGCCCGGGGGTCAGATACGCAGTATTTT. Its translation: CASKVARGSDTQYF.

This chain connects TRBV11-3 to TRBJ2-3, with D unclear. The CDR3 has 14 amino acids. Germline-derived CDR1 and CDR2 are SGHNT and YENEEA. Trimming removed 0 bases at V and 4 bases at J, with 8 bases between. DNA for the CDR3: TGTGCCAGCAGCTTAGAGGGCTACGCAGATACGCAGTATTTT. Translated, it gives CASSLEGYADTQYF.

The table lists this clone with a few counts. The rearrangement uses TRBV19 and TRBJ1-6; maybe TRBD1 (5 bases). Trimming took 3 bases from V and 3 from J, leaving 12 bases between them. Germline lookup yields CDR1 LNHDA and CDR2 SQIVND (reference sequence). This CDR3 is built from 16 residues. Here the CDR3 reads CASSIQGGDYNSPLHF. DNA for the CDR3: TGTGCCAGTAGTATCCAGGGAGGAGACTATAATTCACCCCTCCACTTT.

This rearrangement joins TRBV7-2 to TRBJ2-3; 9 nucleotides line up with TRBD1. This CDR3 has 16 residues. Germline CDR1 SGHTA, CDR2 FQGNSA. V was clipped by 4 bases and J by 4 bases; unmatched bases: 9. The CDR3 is CASSSRETGGPDTQYF. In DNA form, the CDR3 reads TGTGCCAGCAGCTCGAGGGAGACAGGGGGACCAGATACGCAGTATTTT.

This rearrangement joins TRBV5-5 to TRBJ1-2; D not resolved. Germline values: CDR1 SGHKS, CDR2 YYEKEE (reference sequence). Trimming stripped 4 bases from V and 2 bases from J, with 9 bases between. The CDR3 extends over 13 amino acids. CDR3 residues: CASSRGGNYGYTF. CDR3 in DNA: TGTGCCAGCAGCCGTGGAGGGAACTATGGCTACACCTTC.